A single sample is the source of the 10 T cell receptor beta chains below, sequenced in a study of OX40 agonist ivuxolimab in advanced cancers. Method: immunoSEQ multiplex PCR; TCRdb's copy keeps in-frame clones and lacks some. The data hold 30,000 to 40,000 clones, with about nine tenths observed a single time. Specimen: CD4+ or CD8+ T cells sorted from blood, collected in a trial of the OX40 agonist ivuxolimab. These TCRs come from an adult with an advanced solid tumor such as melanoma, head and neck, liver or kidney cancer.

The CDR3 region is CASSESSGGANEQFF. The CDR3 DNA follows: TGTGCCAGCAGTGAGAGTAGCGGGGGGGCGAATGAGCAGTTCTTC. The chain recombines TRBV25-1 with TRBJ2-1; 11 positions agree with TRBD2. The V gene's germline CDR1 is MGHDK and CDR2 SYGVNS. This CDR3 has 15 residues. J was trimmed by 7 bases and V by 3 bases; bases with no gene match: 5.

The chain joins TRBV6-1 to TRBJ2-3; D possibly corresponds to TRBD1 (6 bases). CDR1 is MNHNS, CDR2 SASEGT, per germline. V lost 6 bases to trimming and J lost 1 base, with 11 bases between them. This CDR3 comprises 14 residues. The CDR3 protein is CASRPGQGTDTQYF. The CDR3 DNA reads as TGTGCCAGCAGGCCGGGACAAGGCACAGATACGCAGTATTTT.

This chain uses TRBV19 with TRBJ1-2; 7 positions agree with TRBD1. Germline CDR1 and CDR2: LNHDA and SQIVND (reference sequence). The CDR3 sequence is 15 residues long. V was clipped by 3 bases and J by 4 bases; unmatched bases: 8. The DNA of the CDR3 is TGTGCCAGTAGTATCGGTCCCGGGACAGTCTATGGCTACACCTTC. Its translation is CASSIGPGTVYGYTF.

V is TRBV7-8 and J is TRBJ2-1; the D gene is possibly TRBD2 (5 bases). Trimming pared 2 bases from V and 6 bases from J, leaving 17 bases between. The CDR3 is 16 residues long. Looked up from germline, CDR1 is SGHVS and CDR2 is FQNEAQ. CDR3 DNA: TGTGCCAGCAGCTTAATGACCGGGGTTTTTGTCAATGAGCAGTTCTTC. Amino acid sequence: CASSLMTGVFVNEQFF. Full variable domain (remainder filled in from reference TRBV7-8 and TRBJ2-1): GAGVSQSPRYKVAKRGQDVALRCDPISGHVSLFWYQQALGQGPEFLTYFQNEAQLDKSGLPSDRFFAERPEGSVSTLKIQRTQQEDSAVYLCASSLMTGVFVNEQFFGPGTRLTVL.

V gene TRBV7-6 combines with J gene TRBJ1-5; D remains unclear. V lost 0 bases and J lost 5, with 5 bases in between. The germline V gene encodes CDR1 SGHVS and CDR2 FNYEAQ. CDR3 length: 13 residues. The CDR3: CASSLAGDQPQHF. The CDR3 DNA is TGTGCCAGCAGCTTAGCCGGTGATCAGCCCCAGCATTTT.

The CDR3 coding sequence is TGTGCCAGCAGCCGTTCCGGGACGCCTTCTCGGTTTTTT. Protein: CASSRSGTPSRFF. The chain uses TRBV7-2 and TRBJ2-2, with D perhaps being TRBD1 or TRBD2 (5 bases each). CDR1 SGHTA and CDR2 FQGNSA come from the germline V gene. V was shortened by 5 bases and J by 16 bases, with 20 bases between the two germline ends. CDR3 length: 13 amino acids.

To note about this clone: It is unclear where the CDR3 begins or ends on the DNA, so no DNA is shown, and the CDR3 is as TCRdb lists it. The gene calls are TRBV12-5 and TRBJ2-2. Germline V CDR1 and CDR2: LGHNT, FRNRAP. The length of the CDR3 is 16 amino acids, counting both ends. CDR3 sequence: CASGLVGIGAPGSCFF.

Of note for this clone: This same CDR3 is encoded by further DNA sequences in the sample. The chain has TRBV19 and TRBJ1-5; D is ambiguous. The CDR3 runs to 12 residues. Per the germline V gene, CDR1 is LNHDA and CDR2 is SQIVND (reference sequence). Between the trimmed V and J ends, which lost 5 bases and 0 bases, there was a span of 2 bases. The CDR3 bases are TGTGCCAGTAGTGGTAGCAATCAGCCCCAGCATTTT. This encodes CASSGSNQPQHF.

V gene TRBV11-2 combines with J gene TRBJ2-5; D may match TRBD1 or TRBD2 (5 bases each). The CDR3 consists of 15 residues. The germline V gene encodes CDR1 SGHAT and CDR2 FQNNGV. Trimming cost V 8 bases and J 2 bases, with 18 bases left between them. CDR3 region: CASGIQTGPQETQYF. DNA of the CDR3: TGTGCCAGCGGAATTCAAACGGGACCACAAGAGACCCAGTACTTC.

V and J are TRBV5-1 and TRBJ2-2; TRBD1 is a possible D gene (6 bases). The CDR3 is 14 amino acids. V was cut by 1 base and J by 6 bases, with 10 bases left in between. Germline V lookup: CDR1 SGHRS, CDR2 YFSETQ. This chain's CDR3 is CASSLNPGAGELFF. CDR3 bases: TGCGCCAGCAGCTTGAACCCAGGGGCCGGGGAGCTGTTTTTT.